Listed below are T cell receptor beta chains from one sample, sequenced in a study of T cells expressing NK-cell markers. From its re-call of the 5' RACE reads, TCRdb lists each CDR3 protein once, without DNA. The sample totals approximately 170,000 distinct CDR3 sequences. Sequencing was performed on blood T cells: a sorted CD56 or NKG2C T cell subset, CD4+ or CD8+ T cells, or bulk PBMC T cells (not recorded which). These receptors were taken from a man aged 18-75 years in good health. CDR3s include the opening cysteine and the closing phenylalanine or tryptophan. Only some rows state a clone size, as once, few, many or a class for expanded clones.

V gene: TRBV11-2
J gene: TRBJ1-4
clone size: .
CDR3 protein: CASSQGEKLFF

V gene: TRBV7-6
J gene: TRBJ2-3
clone size: .
CDR3 protein: CASSSPRPGEGTQYF

V gene: TRBV5-6
J gene: TRBJ2-2
clone size: .
CDR3 protein: CASSLIGRNTGELFF

V gene: TRBV7-7
J gene: TRBJ2-1
clone size: .
CDR3 protein: CASSLISRDSGLDSYNEQFF

V gene: TRBV6-5
J gene: TRBJ2-7
clone size: .
CDR3 protein: CASTSRLAGDYEQYF

V gene: TRBV13
J gene: TRBJ1-2
clone size: .
CDR3 protein: CASSSTGQGFRGDGYTF

V gene: TRBV9
J gene: TRBJ2-3
clone size: .
CDR3 protein: CASSVVSGGDDTQYF

V gene: TRBV6-5
J gene: TRBJ2-3
clone size: .
CDR3 protein: CASSYGVSDTQYF

V gene: TRBV3-1
J gene: TRBJ2-1
clone size: .
CDR3 protein: CASSQDRERGVEQFF

V gene: TRBV5-1
J gene: TRBJ2-5
clone size: .
CDR3 protein: CASSWTSGAQETQYF

V gene: TRBV12-3/TRBV12-4
J gene: TRBJ1-3
clone size: .
CDR3 protein: CASSFWDPAGNTIYF

V gene: TRBV12-3/TRBV12-4
J gene: TRBJ2-1
clone size: .
CDR3 protein: CASSLDGMGGRNNEQFF

V gene: TRBV7-6
J gene: TRBJ2-5
clone size: .
CDR3 protein: CASSSDLKETQYF

V gene: TRBV25-1
J gene: TRBJ2-2
clone size: medium-sized
CDR3 protein: CASSDRDTGELFF

V gene: TRBV6-1
J gene: TRBJ1-5
clone size: .
CDR3 protein: CASTKQGGNQPQHF

V gene: TRBV7-9
J gene: TRBJ2-5
clone size: .
CDR3 protein: CASSLTRDRGEETQYF

V gene: TRBV15
J gene: TRBJ2-5
clone size: .
CDR3 protein: CATSEGRETQYF